This T cell receptor (beta chain) was captured by sequencing in a study of blood T cell repertoires in COVID-19. Background on the study: Italy, Spain and the United States were the sources of the convalescent and acute COVID-19 samples. PBMCs, B-cell-depleted T cells, or T cells provided the cDNA or gDNA that made up the material.

How the authors handled the data: Researchers report that nucleated cell counts were estimated from reference gene primer amplification. Produced via immunoSEQ multiplex PCR; TCRdb's table is partial and in-frame only. V, J and clone size reflect that table, while D and trimming were determined from the DNA. The profile shows fewer than 200,000 clones, under 85% of them singletons. CDR3 length equals 14 residues. In germline, CDR1 is SEHNR, CDR2 FQNEAQ (reference sequence). V shed 5 bases, J shed 2 bases, and the junction held 4 bases outside the gene matches. Sequencing was done on a sample of peripheral blood. This TCR was recovered from a man aged 55-75 years who had recovered from COVID-19. The chain links TRBV7-9 to TRBJ2-7; TRBD1 matches 9 bases. This CDR3 reads CASSPGQGPYEQYF. The CDR3 DNA reads as TGTGCCAGCAGCCCGGGACAGGGACCCTACGAGCAGTACTTC.